This TCR beta chain was found in a study of neurological immune-mediated disorders. The wider study: Multiple sclerosis patients numbered some 34, of whom around 30 were relapsing-remitting and 3 secondary progressive.

This clonotype was seen repeatedly, ten times or more. TCRdb called the 5' RACE reads again in MiXCR, with one record for every CDR3 protein. The sample records some 66,000 distinct CDR3 sequences, 3% to 4% being singletons. Trimming pared 3 bases from V and 3 bases from J, leaving 12 bases between. The germline CDR1 and CDR2 sequences are SGHVS and FQNEAQ. The CDR3 is made up of 16 amino acids. This sequence was found in a man aged 40-49 years with multiple sclerosis. Sequencing was done on a sample of PBMCs. The chain has TRBV7-8 and TRBJ2-6, with D possibly being TRBD1 (5 bases). Here the CDR3 DNA reads TGTGCCAGCAGCTTCGAGATCCAGGGTGGGGCCAACGTCCTGACTTTC. Protein product: CASSFEIQGGANVLTF.